A single sample is the source of the 8 T cell receptor beta chains below, sequenced in a study of cytomegalovirus exposure and HLA in healthy donors. 13 Jbeta primers and 60 Vbeta primers were used for the PCR. Some clones are missing from TCRdb's copy, which holds only in-frame ones; the method was immunoSEQ multiplex PCR. Here the sample spans 120,000 to 150,000 clones, approximately 79% being singletons. The sequenced sample consisted of PBMCs. These receptors came from a woman aged 25 to 39 in good health and CMV-seronegative.

This clone was seen once. The rearrangement links TRBV7-9 to TRBJ2-7; no clear D gene. V dropped 4 bases and J dropped 3 bases, with 13 bases sitting between them. The CDR3 sequence is 14 residues long. Germline V gene sequence: CDR1 SEHNR, CDR2 FQNEAQ (reference sequence). CDR3 DNA sequence: TGTGCCAGCAGCTCCGGCGCGGTGAGCTACGAGCAGTACTTC. Its translation is CASSSGAVSYEQYF.

This sequence joins TRBV7-3 and TRBJ2-7, with D tentatively TRBD2 (5 bases). Trimming removed 0 bases at V and 6 bases at J, with 12 bases between. The CDR3 sequence is 14 residues long. Germline V gene data show CDR1 as SGHTA and CDR2 as FQGTGA. The CDR3 protein is CASSLTSASGEQYF. As DNA, the CDR3 is TGTGCCAGCAGCTTAACGTCGGCCAGCGGCGAGCAGTACTTC.

On this clone itself: Because it lacks the conserved phenylalanine or tryptophan at the end, this CDR3 is likely a read error. V usage is TRBV4-1 and J usage is TRBJ2-4; no reliable D call. This CDR3 is 15 amino acids long. Trimming removed 2 bases at V and 8 bases at J, with 16 bases between. Per germline, CDR1 MGHRA and CDR2 YSYEKL. CDR3 in DNA: TGCGCCAGCAGCCAACCCCTACGTATAGAGGACATTCAGTACCTC. Translated, it gives CASSQPLRIEDIQYL.

This sequence joins TRBV7-2 and TRBJ1-5; TRBD1 agrees at 10 bases. In germline, CDR1 is SGHTA, CDR2 FQGNSA. The CDR3 runs 14 residues. V lost 6 bases to trimming and J lost 5 bases; unmatched junction nucleotides: 4. The CDR3 DNA sequence: TGTGCCAGCAGGGGGACAGGGGCACATCAGCCCCAGCATTTT. Residues: CASRGTGAHQPQHF. The variable domain in full, with the rest retrieved from reference TRBV7-2 and TRBJ1-5, is GAGVSQSPSNKVTEKGKDVELRCDPISGHTALYWYRQSLGQGLEFLIYFQGNSAPDKSGLPSDRFSAERTGGSVSTLTIQRTQQEDSAVYLCASRGTGAHQPQHFGDGTRLSIL.

The rearrangement uses TRBV19 and TRBJ2-2; 8 bases agree with TRBD1. The germline gives CDR1 LNHDA, CDR2 SQIVND (reference sequence). Trimming took 4 bases from V and 4 from J; bases not matched to a gene: 11. The CDR3 contains 17 residues. In DNA, the CDR3 is TGTGCCAGTAGTAGCGGCGACAGGGGTTTAATCACCGGGGAGCTGTTTTTT. This gives the protein CASSSGDRGLITGELFF.

This chain connects TRBV11-2 to TRBJ2-5; TRBD2 matches 13 bases. This CDR3 spans 17 amino acids. Trimming cost V 5 bases and J 4 bases; bases outside gene matches: 10. Germline CDR1 is SGHAT and CDR2 is FQNNGV. The CDR3 region is CASSQTGLAGARETQYF. DNA for the CDR3: TGTGCCAGCAGCCAGACCGGACTAGCGGGAGCGCGAGAGACCCAGTACTTC.

J is TRBJ2-5 and V is TRBV10-2, with TRBD2 matching over 13 bases. The CDR3 contains 14 residues. With 4 bases clipped from V and 4 bases from J, the junction kept 0 bases outside the gene matches. Looked up from germline, CDR1 is WSHSY and CDR2 is SAAADI. The CDR3 DNA sequence: TGCGCCAGCAGTGGACTAGCGGGAGGAGAGACCCAGTACTTC. Its translation: CASSGLAGGETQYF.

The chain is built from TRBV2 and TRBJ1-5; TRBD1 agrees at 10 bases. The V gene's germline CDR1 is SNHLY and CDR2 FYNNEI. Germline trimming cut 5 bases from V and 7 bases from J; bases unmatched to any gene: 14. The CDR3 is 17 amino acids. As DNA, the CDR3 is TGTGCCAGCAGTTCTCACCGGGACAGGGGAGTCAGCCAGCCCCAGCATTTT. Its protein is CASSSHRDRGVSQPQHF.